Presented here are 25 T cell receptor beta chains from one specimen sequenced in a study of T cells in Graves' hyperthyroidism and ophthalmopathy. Researchers amplified the TCR beta CDR3 regions from RNA transcripts. The study used the HTBI primer set for a first-round RT-PCR of the TCR CDR3. TCRdb analysed the multiplex PCR reads with MiXCR anew, one entry per CDR3 protein. The sample contains approximately 690,000 distinct CDR3 sequences, 14% of which appear only once. Sample: blood. These receptors were taken from a woman aged 50 to 60 with Graves' ophthalmopathy.

This clonotype was picked up many times. The genes are TRBV6-4 and TRBJ2-5; D not certain. The V end was cut by 3 bases, the J end by 3 bases, with 8 bases between. The CDR3 spans 13 residues. Germline V lookup: CDR1 MRHNA, CDR2 SNTAGT. The CDR3 DNA sequence: TGTGCCAGCAGTGAAAAAGAAGAAGAGACCCAGTACTTC. It translates to CASSEKEEETQYF.

This clonotype appeared a few times. This chain uses TRBV12-3 or TRBV12-4 with TRBJ2-1; 10 nucleotides align to TRBD2. The CDR3 is made up of 15 amino acids. The V segment lost 3 bases and the J segment 8 bases; nucleotides outside the gene matches: 7. The DNA of the CDR3 is TGTGCCAGCAGTTTGGCAGCGGGAGGGCCCGATGAGCAGTTCTTC. Protein product: CASSLAAGGPDEQFF.

The rearrangement links TRBV25-1 to TRBJ2-1; 16 positions match TRBD2. Trimming removed 5 bases from V and 8 bases from J; junction bases left unmatched: 9. The CDR3 is made up of 17 amino acids. The V gene's germline CDR1 is MGHDK and CDR2 SYGVNS. The CDR3 spells CASSNPGTSGRGYEQFF. For the CDR3, the DNA is TGTGCCAGCAGTAACCCCGGGACTAGCGGGAGGGGCTATGAGCAGTTCTTC.

The chain combines TRBV28 with TRBJ2-3; D remains ambiguous. V lost 1 base, J lost 5 bases, and 13 bases lay in between. CDR3 length: 15 amino acids. CDR1 is MDHEN, CDR2 SYDVKM, per germline. The CDR3 sequence: CASSLYVSSEDTQYF. The CDR3 region has the DNA TGTGCCAGCAGTTTATACGTCTCGTCTGAAGATACGCAGTATTTT. The full variable domain, in which reference TRBV28 and TRBJ2-3 provide the parts outside the CDR3, is DVKVTQSSRYLVKRTGEKVFLECVQDMDHENMFWYRQDPGLGLRLIYFSYDVKMKEKGDIPEGYSVSREKKERFSLILESASTNQTSMYLCASSLYVSSEDTQYFGPGTRLTVL.

The chain carries TRBV6-2 or TRBV6-3 and TRBJ2-1, with 13 bases aligning to TRBD2. Germline assignment: CDR1 MNHEY and CDR2 SVGEGT. The CDR3 is made up of 22 amino acids. V lost 4 bases to trimming and J lost 7 bases; unmatched junction nucleotides: 25. CDR3 sequence (DNA): TGTGCCAGCAGTTCCATACCCGGACAGGGCGGACCGACTAGCGGGAGGTTTAATGAGCAGTTCTTC. Protein product: CASSSIPGQGGPTSGRFNEQFF.

V usage is TRBV7-3 and J usage is TRBJ1-2, with TRBD1 as a possible D gene (5 bases). V was pared by 5 bases and J by 1 base, with 14 bases between. The CDR3 extends over 15 amino acids. CDR1 and CDR2 (germline): SGHTA, FQGTGA. For the CDR3, the DNA is TGTGCCAGCAGCGAACACCCGCAGGGTAACTATGGCTACACCTTC. It yields the protein CASSEHPQGNYGYTF.

This clonotype was seen only a few times. The chain combines TRBV9 with TRBJ2-2; D is unresolved. Germline CDR1 SGDLS, CDR2 YYNGEE. Deletions cut 0 bases from V and 0 bases from J, with 6 bases between. The CDR3 is 15 amino acids. The CDR3 nucleotides are TGTGCCAGCAGCGTAGAGGTCGCGAACACCGGGGAGCTGTTTTTT. Translation gives CASSVEVANTGELFF. The complete variable domain, with remaining parts taken from reference TRBV9 and TRBJ2-2, reads DSGVTQTPKHLITATGQRVTLRCSPRSGDLSVYWYQQSLDQGLQFLIQYYNGEERAKGNILERFSAQQFPDLHSELNLSSLELGDSALYFCASSVEVANTGELFFGEGSRLTVL.

This clonotype has just a few counts. The chain has TRBV5-4 and TRBJ2-1; possibly TRBD2 for D (6 bases). CDR1 is SGHNT and CDR2 is YYREEE in the germline V gene (reference sequence). The V and J ends lost 4 bases and 8 bases respectively, with 19 bases between them. This CDR3 is built from 15 residues. The CDR3 DNA follows: TGTGCCAGCAGCGTATTGAGTCTCGGGGGAGATGAGCAGTTCTTC. Protein product: CASSVLSLGGDEQFF.

This clonotype has just a few counts. The rearrangement uses TRBV4-2 and TRBJ2-7; 11 bases align to TRBD2. The CDR3 is 15 residues long. The V segment lost 4 bases and the J segment 7 bases; nucleotides outside the gene matches: 9. Germline V gives CDR1 LGHNA, CDR2 YNFKEQ. CDR3 in DNA: TGTGCCAGCAGCCTGAGTAGCGGGAGGGCGGGGGAGCAGTACTTC. Translated, it gives CASSLSSGRAGEQYF.

In regard to this clonotype: At one of its ends the junction is not consistent with the germline gene, which may arise from a read error. The gene calls are TRBV5-6 and TRBJ2-1, with 7 nucleotides matching TRBD2. There are 14 residues in the CDR3. Germline V gives CDR1 SGHDT, CDR2 YYEEEE. CDR3 residues: CASSLSGVCNEQFF. CDR3 sequence (DNA): TGTGCCAGCAGCTTGAGCGGGGTCTGCAATGAGCAATTCTTC.

This chain links TRBV24-1 with TRBJ1-2; 10 bases match TRBD1. Losses at the gene ends were 10 bases for V and 6 bases for J; bases not matched to a gene: 1. The V gene's germline CDR1 is KGHDR and CDR2 SFDVKD. The CDR3 extends over 11 amino acids. The CDR3: CATGTGDGYTF. CDR3 nucleotides: TGTGCCACAGGGACAGGGGATGGCTACACCTTC.

This clonotype was seen once. The chain carries TRBV19 and TRBJ2-1; TRBD2 might be the D (6 bases). V was pared by 7 bases and J by 3 bases, with 16 bases between. The CDR3 length is 15 residues. Germline CDR1 LNHDA, CDR2 SQIVND (reference sequence). The CDR3 protein is CASTTASANYNEQFF. In nucleotides, the CDR3 is TGTGCCAGTACCACAGCTAGCGCAAACTACAATGAGCAGTTCTTC.

This clonotype was picked up a small number of times. Possible read error: a much larger clone is one base away. The chain uses TRBV20-1 and TRBJ2-5; D is ambiguous. Trimming removed 6 bases at V and 3 bases at J, with 14 bases between. The CDR3 sequence is 13 residues long. CDR1 and CDR2 from the germline V gene are DFQATT and SNEGSKA (reference sequence). The CDR3 is CSANLNGKETQYF. Here the CDR3 DNA reads TGCAGTGCCAACCTGAATGGGAAAGAGACCCAGTACTTC.

This clonotype was found a few times. A much larger clone differs by one base, so this may be a read error. The J gene is TRBJ1-1, the V gene TRBV5-1, with TRBD1 identical over 11 bases. V was clipped by 3 bases and J by 7 bases; unmatched bases: 5. Per the germline V gene, CDR1 is SGHRS and CDR2 is YFSETQ. This CDR3 has 14 residues. The CDR3 region is CASSWFGTGGEAFF. The CDR3 bases are TGCGCCAGCAGCTGGTTCGGGACAGGGGGTGAAGCTTTCTTT.

In its sample, this clonotype was seen a few times. The rearrangement uses TRBV12-3 or TRBV12-4 and TRBJ2-1, with 9 bases identical to TRBD2. The J segment lost 6 bases and the V segment lost 2 bases, leaving 11 bases of the junction unmatched. This CDR3 contains 17 residues. The CDR3 loop reads CASSLQAGGPFPNEQFF. In DNA, the CDR3 is TGTGCCAGCAGTTTACAAGCGGGAGGCCCTTTTCCCAATGAGCAGTTCTTC.

The table lists this clonotype with many counts. The genes are TRBV7-2 and TRBJ2-1; 12 bases fit TRBD2. In germline, CDR1 is SGHTA, CDR2 FQGNSA. Trimming cost V 6 bases and J 0 bases; bases outside gene matches: 12. The CDR3 consists of 19 residues. CDR3 amino acids: CASSRTSGMFTVSYNEQFF. In nucleotides, the CDR3 is TGTGCCAGCAGTCGGACTAGCGGGATGTTTACCGTCTCCTACAATGAGCAGTTCTTC.

The chain has TRBV9 and TRBJ2-7; 7 positions match TRBD2. The length of the CDR3 is 15 residues. V shed 4 bases and J 3 bases; nucleotides not matched to a gene: 10. Germline CDR1 SGDLS, CDR2 YYNGEE. CDR3 region: CASSPSLAEYYEQYF. The CDR3, as DNA: TGTGCCAGCAGCCCTAGCCTAGCGGAGTACTACGAGCAGTACTTC.

V is TRBV19 and J is TRBJ2-6, with D uncertain. This CDR3 contains 17 residues. CDR1 and CDR2 from the germline V gene are LNHDA and SQIVND (reference sequence). V was trimmed by 4 bases and J by 0 bases, leaving 13 bases between them. In DNA, the CDR3 is TGTGCCAGTAGTACGACGGGCCGCCACTCTGGGGCCAACGTCCTGACTTTC. It translates to CASSTTGRHSGANVLTF.

This clonotype was detected ten times or more. The chain has TRBV28 and TRBJ1-5, with D hard to call. V was trimmed by 6 bases and J by 3 bases, leaving 9 bases between them. CDR3 length: 13 amino acids. The germline CDR1 and CDR2 sequences are MDHEN and SYDVKM. The CDR3 sequence is CASSQSPNQPQHF. The CDR3 coding sequence is TGTGCCAGCAGCCAGAGTCCCAATCAGCCCCAGCATTTT.

This clonotype was observed at least ten times. The chain joins TRBV28 to TRBJ2-3; 8 bases agree with TRBD1. The V and J ends lost 4 bases and 2 bases, in that order; junction bases with no gene match: 11. Germline CDR1 reads MDHEN; CDR2 reads SYDVKM. The CDR3 length is 17 residues. CDR3 DNA sequence: TGTGCCAGCAGTTCCAAATGGACAGGGAAATCCACAGATACGCAGTATTTT. Encoded protein: CASSSKWTGKSTDTQYF.

The gene calls are TRBV30 and TRBJ2-1, with 13 nucleotides matching TRBD2. CDR1 is GTSNPN, CDR2 SVGIG, per germline (reference sequence). The V gene end was trimmed by 0 bases and the J gene end by 8 bases; junction bases not matched to a gene: 22. The CDR3 loop spans 21 amino acids. This CDR3 reads CAWSVFPGLTSGRTSADEQFF. In DNA, the CDR3 is TGTGCCTGGAGTGTTTTCCCCGGCCTGACTAGCGGGAGGACCAGTGCGGATGAGCAGTTCTTC.

There are a few counts of this clonotype. The rearrangement joins TRBV3-1 to TRBJ2-3, with D possibly matching TRBD2 (7 bases). CDR1 is LGHDT and CDR2 is YNNKEL in the germline V gene (reference sequence). V dropped 5 bases and J dropped 3 bases, with 18 bases sitting between them. The CDR3 spans 16 residues. CDR3 in amino acids: CASSGRGGGFTDTQYF. The CDR3 DNA follows: TGTGCCAGCAGCGGGAGAGGGGGAGGGTTTACAGATACGCAGTATTTT.

A few counts support this clonotype. CDR3 in DNA: TGTGCCAGCACTTCCGGACCCTCCACCGGGGAGCTGTTTTTT. It yields the protein CASTSGPSTGELFF. The gene calls are TRBV6-5 and TRBJ2-2; no reliable D call. Trimming pared 7 bases from V and 4 bases from J, leaving 13 bases between. Germline V lookup: CDR1 MNHEY, CDR2 SVGAGI. There are 14 residues in the CDR3.

A note on this clonotype: A junction end diverges from the germline sequence, so it may reflect a read error. V gene TRBV7-2 combines with J gene TRBJ2-2; D gene ambiguous. Germline V gene lookup returns CDR1 SGHTA and CDR2 FQGNSA. This CDR3 has 13 residues. CDR3 sequence (DNA): TGTGCCAGCGGCTTATTGTACACCGGGGAGCTGTTTTTT. Translating gives CASGLLYTGELFF.

This clonotype was seen repeatedly, ten times or more. This rearrangement joins TRBV20-1 to TRBJ2-3; TRBD1 aligns across 7 bases. The length of the CDR3 is 14 residues. The V gene's germline CDR1 is DFQATT and CDR2 SNEGSKA (reference sequence). V lost 2 bases, J lost 6 bases, and 8 bases stayed unmatched. CDR3 DNA: TGCAGTGCTAGACTGAGACAGGGCGCCGATACGCAGTATTTT. It encodes CSARLRQGADTQYF.